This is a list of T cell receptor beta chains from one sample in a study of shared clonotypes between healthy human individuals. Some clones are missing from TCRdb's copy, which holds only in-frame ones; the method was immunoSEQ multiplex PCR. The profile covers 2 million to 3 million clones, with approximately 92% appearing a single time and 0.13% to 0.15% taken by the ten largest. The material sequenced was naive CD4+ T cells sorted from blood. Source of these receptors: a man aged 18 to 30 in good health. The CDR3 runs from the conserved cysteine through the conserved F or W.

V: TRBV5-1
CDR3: CASSQRLAGGPYNEQFF

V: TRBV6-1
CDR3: CASKHLETQYF

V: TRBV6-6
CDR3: CASSLTGAGANVLTF

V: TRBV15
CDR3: CATSRDRAGGEQYF

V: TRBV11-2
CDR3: CASSMGHVGELFF

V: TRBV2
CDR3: CASSESASGGADTQYF

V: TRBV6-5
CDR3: CASSHLSGANVLTF

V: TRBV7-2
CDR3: CASSLAPERKYF

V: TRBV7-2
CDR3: CASSRDRTVTNEQFF

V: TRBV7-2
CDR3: CASSLPLAGRSSYEQYF

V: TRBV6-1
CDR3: CASIIDRVRGYTF

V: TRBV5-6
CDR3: CASLRRYYNEQFF

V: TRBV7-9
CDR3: CASSSTGGAGDEQFF

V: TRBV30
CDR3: CAWRTWVGYTF

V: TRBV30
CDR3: CAWSVDPAGAAGELFF

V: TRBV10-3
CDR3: CALVDDRWRNGYTF

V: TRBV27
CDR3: CASRTDRGTNTIYF

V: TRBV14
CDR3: CASIRQVTSTSVKEQFF

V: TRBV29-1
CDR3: CSAGDREGLPLHF

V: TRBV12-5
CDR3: CASGLPSRHPRDNSPLHF

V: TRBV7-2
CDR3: CASSLHPGGINYGYTF

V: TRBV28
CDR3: CASTVDRGGGGYTF

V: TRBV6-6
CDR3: CASRGREGVNEQYF

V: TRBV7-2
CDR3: CASSLAGRTSGDRKTQYF

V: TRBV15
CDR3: CATSRGGGRDTNNSPLHF

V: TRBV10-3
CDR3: CAISGTAQETQYF

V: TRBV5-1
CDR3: CASSLVTSGYEQYF

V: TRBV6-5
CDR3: CASSYHRTRDPQYF

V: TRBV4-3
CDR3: CASSQDLGTAYGYTF

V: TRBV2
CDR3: CASRLAGDSNEQFF

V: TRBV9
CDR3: CASSVVWGGADTQYF

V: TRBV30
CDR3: CAWSSSSSYNEQFF

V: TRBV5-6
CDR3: CASSLVGRVDQPQHF

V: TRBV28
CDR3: CASSLPGQGAGAYGYTF

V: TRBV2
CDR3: CASSWDTPYGYTF

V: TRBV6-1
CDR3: CASSVTGTDSYEQYF

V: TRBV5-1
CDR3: CASSRDLGGSNEKLFF

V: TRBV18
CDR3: CASSLPFGEQYF